The 20 T cell receptor beta chains below were found in one sample sequenced in a study of beta chain features in type 1 diabetes. Notes on the study in general: In all four CD4+ subsets, TCRB CDR3 length was significantly, moderately reduced in type 1 diabetes.

These receptors are not linked to any known antigen. Sequenced material consisted of expressed TCRB transcripts (all of the isolated RNA was reverse transcribed). Repertoires were generated with immunoSEQ multiplex PCR, while TCRdb's copy carries only in-frame clones and drops some. In the table there are around 650,000 clones, 9.5% to 15% of which are singletons. The material sequenced was naive CD4+ T cells from blood. The origin of the receptors is a man aged 30 to 45 with type 1 diabetes.

This clone was seen a few times. Other nucleotide sequences from this sample produce the same CDR3. J is TRBJ2-7 and V is TRBV2, with D hard to call. The CDR3 spans 11 residues. The V end lost 4 bases, the J end lost 7 bases, and 8 bases lay between the germline ends. From germline, CDR1 is SNHLY and CDR2 FYNNEI. CDR3 residues: CASSGEVEQYF. In DNA form, the CDR3 reads TGTGCCAGCAGTGGGGAAGTGGAGCAGTACTTC. Full variable domain (rest looked up from reference TRBV2 and TRBJ2-7): EPEVTQTPSHQVTQMGQEVILRCVPISNHLYFYWYRQILGQKVEFLVSFYNNEISEKSEIFDDQFSVERPDGSNFTLKIRSTKLEDSAMYFCASSGEVEQYFGPGTRLTVT.

This clone was counted between two and nine times. The rearrangement uses TRBV7-2 and TRBJ2-3, with D perhaps matching TRBD1 (6 bases). The V gene lost 6 bases and the J gene lost 0 bases, with 13 bases spanning the gap. The CDR3 totals 15 residues. Germline V gene lookup returns CDR1 SGHTA and CDR2 FQGNSA. The CDR3 region has the DNA TGTGCCAGCAGTCCAGGACAGTTTAGCACAGATACGCAGTATTTT. It is translated as CASSPGQFSTDTQYF.

This clone came up a few times. V is TRBV27 and J is TRBJ1-5; no clear D gene. Trimming left V 3 bases short and J 2 bases short, with 8 bases between. This CDR3 is built from 14 residues. Germline V gives CDR1 MNHEY, CDR2 SMNVEV (reference sequence). For the CDR3, the DNA is TGTGCCAGCAGTTTCCTGGGAGGCAATCAGCCCCAGCATTTT. Protein product: CASSFLGGNQPQHF.

V gene TRBV7-3 combines with J gene TRBJ1-1, with D unclear. Trimming cost V 5 bases and J 0 bases, with 7 bases left between them. CDR3 length: 13 residues. Germline assignment: CDR1 SGHTA and CDR2 FQGTGA. CDR3 in amino acids: CASSPALNTEAFF. The DNA for the CDR3 is TGTGCCAGCAGCCCCGCCCTGAACACTGAAGCTTTCTTT.

V is TRBV11-2 and J is TRBJ1-6; possibly TRBD1 for D (6 bases). The germline V gene has CDR1 SGHAT and CDR2 FQNNGV. The ends were cut back, 2 bases at V and 7 bases at J, with 9 bases in the middle. There are 14 residues in the CDR3. CDR3 DNA: TGTGCCAGCAGCTTAAGCCAGGGGAATTCACCCCTCCACTTT. Protein: CASSLSQGNSPLHF.

The chain recombines TRBV7-9 with TRBJ1-1; D not resolved. CDR1 is SEHNR and CDR2 is FQNEAQ in the germline V gene (reference sequence). The CDR3 runs 14 residues. The germline V and J ends were trimmed by 5 bases and 6 bases, with 16 bases remaining between them. The DNA of the CDR3 is TGTGCCAGCAGCCCCCTACTAGATACCGCTGAAGCTTTCTTT. The encoded protein is CASSPLLDTAEAFF.

V is TRBV19 and J is TRBJ2-1, with 11 bases lining up with TRBD1. CDR3 length equals 12 residues. Per germline, CDR1 LNHDA and CDR2 SQIVND (reference sequence). V lost 6 bases to trimming and J lost 12 bases; unmatched junction nucleotides: 4. The CDR3 DNA reads TGTGCCAGTAGGCCGGGACAGGGGGTGCAGTTCTTC. It translates to CASRPGQGVQFF.

A note on this clone: Other DNA sequences in the same sample also yield this CDR3. CDR3 bases: TGCAGCGTTGGCGGGGGCTATGGCTACACCTTC. Amino acids: CSVGGGYGYTF. The J gene is TRBJ1-2, the V gene TRBV29-1; D may be TRBD1 (5 bases). CDR1 and CDR2 (germline): SQVTM, ANQGSEA. V lost 4 bases to trimming and J lost 4 bases, with 7 bases between them. The CDR3 covers 11 residues.

V gene TRBV4-3 combines with J gene TRBJ1-2; a weak D match, TRBD1 (5 bases). Germline V lookup: CDR1 LGHNA, CDR2 YSLEER. V lost 0 bases and J 9 bases, leaving 14 bases between the germline ends. CDR3 length: 14 residues. The chain's CDR3 is CASSQDRDLWSYTF. The CDR3 region has the DNA TGCGCCAGCAGCCAAGATAGGGACCTATGGAGCTACACCTTC.

The table lists this clone with a few counts. The chain is built from TRBV30 and TRBJ1-2, with D possibly being TRBD1 (5 bases). Trimming shortened V by 1 base and J by 4 bases, and 13 bases separated the two germline ends. The length of the CDR3 is 14 residues. Germline CDR1 is GTSNPN and CDR2 is SVGIG (reference sequence). The CDR3 reads CAWSGQGVFYGYTF. The CDR3 DNA sequence: TGTGCCTGGAGTGGCCAGGGTGTCTTCTATGGCTACACCTTC.

This clone came up a few times. The gene calls are TRBV29-1 and TRBJ1-2; TRBD1 might be the D (6 bases). V lost 4 bases to trimming and J lost 4 bases, with 16 bases between them. CDR3 length: 14 amino acids. The germline V gene encodes CDR1 SQVTM and CDR2 ANQGSEA. The CDR3 spells CSVGLSTGIYGYTF. DNA of the CDR3: TGCAGCGTTGGATTGTCGACAGGTATCTATGGCTACACCTTC.

V and J are TRBV29-1 and TRBJ2-5; a possible D gene is TRBD2 (6 bases). Germline lookup yields CDR1 SQVTM and CDR2 ANQGSEA. Trimming stripped 0 bases from V and 4 bases from J, with 12 bases between. CDR3 length: 14 residues. The DNA of the CDR3 is TGCAGCGTTGAAGATAAAGCGGGCGGAGAGACCCAGTACTTC. Protein sequence: CSVEDKAGGETQYF.

This clone has more than one count but fewer than ten. V is TRBV9 and J is TRBJ2-1; D ambiguous. In germline, CDR1 is SGDLS, CDR2 YYNGEE. The V end was cut by 3 bases, the J end by 8 bases, with 21 bases between. The CDR3 is 16 amino acids. The CDR3 protein is CASSEPLSGVGYEQFF. The CDR3 DNA is TGTGCCAGCAGCGAACCTCTTAGTGGGGTAGGTTATGAGCAGTTCTTC.

The chain recombines TRBV9 with TRBJ2-3; 7 bases are a match to TRBD2. Germline trimming cut 4 bases from V and 3 bases from J; bases unmatched to any gene: 5. The CDR3 consists of 14 residues. Germline V gene sequence: CDR1 SGDLS, CDR2 YYNGEE. The CDR3 protein is CASSPPGGTDTQYF. The CDR3 DNA reads as TGTGCCAGCAGCCCGCCGGGGGGTACAGATACGCAGTATTTT.

The V and J genes are TRBV2 and TRBJ2-1; 10 nucleotides align to TRBD1. In germline, CDR1 is SNHLY, CDR2 FYNNEI. This CDR3 spans 14 amino acids. The trim removed 8 bases at V and 6 bases at J, leaving 7 bases unmatched. CDR3 residues: CASDGTGVSNEQFF. The CDR3, as DNA: TGTGCCAGCGACGGGACAGGGGTCTCCAATGAGCAGTTCTTC.

The chain employs TRBV19 and TRBJ1-5; D ambiguous. The CDR3 totals 13 residues. Trimming cost V 3 bases and J 4 bases, with 7 bases left between them. CDR1 and CDR2 from the germline V gene are LNHDA and SQIVND (reference sequence). In DNA, the CDR3 is TGTGCCAGTAGTATGACACCTAATCAGCCCCAGCATTTT. Residues: CASSMTPNQPQHF.

This clone was picked up a small number of times. The same CDR3 also results from other DNA sequences found in this sample. The chain is built from TRBV9 and TRBJ2-3; D is ambiguous. V lost 2 bases to trimming and J lost 2 bases, with 3 bases between them. The CDR3 covers 12 residues. From germline, CDR1 is SGDLS and CDR2 YYNGEE. The CDR3 bases are TGTGCCAGCAGCGTTACCACAGATACGCAGTATTTT. Translation: CASSVTTDTQYF. Full variable domain (outside the CDR3, taken from reference TRBV9 and TRBJ2-3): DSGVTQTPKHLITATGQRVTLRCSPRSGDLSVYWYQQSLDQGLQFLIQYYNGEERAKGNILERFSAQQFPDLHSELNLSSLELGDSALYFCASSVTTDTQYFGPGTRLTVL.

In its sample, this clone was seen a few times. Distinct nucleotide sequences in the sample also encode this CDR3. The chain joins TRBV7-9 to TRBJ1-1; TRBD1 is a possible D gene (5 bases). Germline V gene data show CDR1 as SEHNR and CDR2 as FQNEAQ (reference sequence). The CDR3 contains 14 residues. Trimming pared 2 bases from V and 0 bases from J, leaving 7 bases between. CDR3 coding DNA: TGTGCCAGCAGCTTAACAGGAGTGAACACTGAAGCTTTCTTT. Its protein product is CASSLTGVNTEAFF.

The V gene is TRBV5-1, the J gene TRBJ2-4; TRBD1 is a possible D gene (5 bases). With 0 bases removed from V and 9 bases from J, the gap between germline ends came to 16 bases. CDR1 and CDR2 from the germline V gene are SGHRS and YFSETQ. This CDR3 region has 15 residues. The CDR3 sequence is CASSLGASTTGIQYF. The CDR3 DNA is TGCGCCAGCAGCTTGGGGGCCAGCACCACAGGCATTCAGTACTTC. Full variable domain (missing parts from reference TRBV5-1 and TRBJ2-4): KAGVTQTPRYLIKTRGQQVTLSCSPISGHRSVSWYQQTPGQGLQFLFEYFSETQRNKGNFPGRFSGRQFSNSRSEMNVSTLELGDSALYLCASSLGASTTGIQYFGAGTRLSVL.

This clone was detected a few times. The rearrangement links TRBV20-1 to TRBJ1-2; D remains ambiguous. Trimming stripped 6 bases from V and 7 bases from J, with 9 bases between. The germline CDR1 and CDR2 sequences are DFQATT and SNEGSKA (reference sequence). CDR3 size: 10 residues. CDR3 sequence: CSALGRGYTF. In DNA, the CDR3 is TGCAGTGCGCTCGGTCGTGGCTACACCTTC.